These 14 T cell receptor beta chains came from one sample sequenced in a study of T-cell memory formation after mild COVID-19. TCRdb processed the 5' RACE reads anew with MiXCR; each CDR3 protein has one entry. Found here are fewer than 350,000 distinct CDR3 sequences, 15% to 20% of them singletons; the top ten hold about 20%. Sequenced material: PBMCs or a T cell subset sorted from them (not recorded which). These receptors were obtained from a man younger than 35 who had mild COVID-19 (a few samples of this study predate the infection). Cell type and time point are not known.

This clonotype has only a few counts. The rearrangement joins TRBV7-2 to TRBJ2-7; unclear D gene. The CDR3 has 14 residues. Germline CDR1 is SGHTA and CDR2 is FQGNSA. V dropped 2 bases and J dropped 3 bases, with 11 bases sitting between them. The CDR3 loop is CASSLHYVNYEQYF. CDR3 bases: TGTGCCAGCAGCTTACATTACGTAAACTACGAGCAGTACTTC. The variable domain in full, completed from reference TRBV7-2 and TRBJ2-7, reads GAGVSQSPSNKVTEKGKDVELRCDPISGHTALYWYRQSLGQGLEFLIYFQGNSAPDKSGLPSDRFSAERTGGSVSTLTIQRTQQEDSAVYLCASSLHYVNYEQYFGPGTRLTVT.

The V gene is TRBV27, the J gene TRBJ2-4; D is unresolved. Germline CDR1 reads MNHEY; CDR2 reads SMNVEV (reference sequence). The germline V and J ends were trimmed by 4 bases and 2 bases, with 6 bases remaining between them. This CDR3 has 13 residues. CDR3 sequence (DNA): TGTGCCAGCAGTTGGGATCCCAAAAACATTCAGTACTTC. Translating gives CASSWDPKNIQYF.

The gene calls are TRBV6-2 or TRBV6-3 and TRBJ1-5; weak D call: TRBD1 (6 bases). V dropped 6 bases and J dropped 6 bases, with 18 bases sitting between them. Germline CDR1 MNHEY, CDR2 SVGEGT. The CDR3 is made up of 15 amino acids. The CDR3 here is CASSPDRLGVQPQHF. DNA for the CDR3: TGTGCCAGCAGCCCCGACAGGCTCGGGGTTCAGCCCCAGCATTTT.

This clonotype has a handful of counts. The rearrangement joins TRBV7-2 to TRBJ2-5; no clear D. CDR1 is SGHTA and CDR2 is FQGNSA in the germline V gene. The V gene lost 3 bases and the J gene lost 5 bases, with 10 bases spanning the gap. The CDR3 is 13 amino acids. CDR3 protein: CASSFGEGETQYF. The CDR3 DNA reads TGTGCCAGCAGCTTTGGGGAAGGCGAGACCCAGTACTTC.

This clonotype has only a few counts. The gene calls are TRBV6-5 and TRBJ2-3; 7 bases are a match to TRBD2. Germline loops: CDR1 MNHEY, CDR2 SVGAGI. V lost 6 bases, J lost 4 bases, and 10 bases stayed unmatched. The CDR3 has 15 residues. The CDR3 loop reads CASRRGLVGADTQYF. CDR3 bases: TGTGCCAGCAGACGAGGACTAGTTGGCGCAGATACGCAGTATTTT.

V gene TRBV7-9 combines with J gene TRBJ2-7; the match to TRBD2 covers 7 bases. J lost 3 bases, V lost 5 bases, and 7 bases had no gene match. Germline V CDR1 and CDR2: SEHNR, FQNEAQ (reference sequence). The CDR3 sequence is 14 residues long. CDR3 protein: CASSRGGGLYEQYF. The DNA of the CDR3 is TGTGCCAGCAGCCGTGGGGGGGGACTCTACGAGCAGTACTTC.

Details on this clonotype: At one boundary the junction diverges from the germline segment, which might be a read error. The chain carries TRBV10-1 and TRBJ2-3, with D unclear. Germline lookup yields CDR1 WNHNN and CDR2 SYGVQD (reference sequence). This CDR3 region has 14 residues. CDR3 amino acids: CASGDLRSGDTQYF. The CDR3 DNA reads TGCGCCAGCGGTGACCTCCGGTCCGGAGATACGCAGTATTTT.

The chain links TRBV9 to TRBJ2-3, with 10 bases fitting TRBD2. V was clipped by 4 bases and J by 6 bases; unmatched bases: 11. This CDR3 is 16 amino acids long. Per germline, CDR1 SGDLS and CDR2 YYNGEE. The CDR3 bases are TGTGCCAGCAGCTCCTGGGGGAGCGGGGGGGCCGATACGCAGTATTTT. Its protein product is CASSSWGSGGADTQYF.

The genes are TRBV6-5 and TRBJ2-3, with D perhaps matching TRBD1 (7 bases). This CDR3 contains 15 residues. Trimming removed 6 bases from V and 6 bases from J, with 19 bases in between. Germline CDR1 and CDR2: MNHEY and SVGAGI. The CDR3 bases are TGTGCCAGCAGCCCCCAGGGGGGCCTGTCGGATACGCAGTATTTT. It translates to CASSPQGGLSDTQYF.

The gene calls are TRBV6-5 and TRBJ2-3, with 7 bases aligning to TRBD2. V shed 2 bases, J shed 1 base, and the junction held 3 bases outside the gene matches. The CDR3 runs 15 residues. CDR1 MNHEY and CDR2 SVGAGI come from the germline V gene. Written as DNA, the CDR3 is TGTGCCAGCAGTTACGGGGGGGTGGGCACAGATACGCAGTATTTT. It specifies CASSYGGVGTDTQYF.

This clonotype was seen only a few times. This chain links TRBV5-1 with TRBJ1-4; TRBD1 matches 7 bases. The CDR3 totals 14 residues. CDR1 and CDR2 from the germline V gene are SGHRS and YFSETQ. V gave up 4 bases and J gave up 3 bases; unmatched junction bases: 3. In DNA form, the CDR3 reads TGCGCCAGCAGCAAGGGGGCCTCTAATGAAAAACTGTTTTTT. It encodes CASSKGASNEKLFF.

The rearrangement links TRBV29-1 to TRBJ2-5, with 12 bases lining up with TRBD2. The germline gives CDR1 SQVTM, CDR2 ANQGSEA. V was pared by 7 bases and J by 5 bases, with 5 bases of the junction left unmatched. The CDR3 loop spans 13 amino acids. The CDR3 sequence: CSARTSGAETQYF. The DNA for the CDR3 is TGCAGCGCTCGGACTAGCGGGGCGGAGACCCAGTACTTC.

This clonotype was seen only a few times. This chain uses TRBV12-3 or TRBV12-4 with TRBJ2-7; D is unclear. V lost 6 bases, J lost 0 bases, and 9 bases lay in between. The CDR3 consists of 13 residues. The CDR3 region is CASRGPDSYEQYF. DNA of the CDR3: TGTGCCAGCAGGGGCCCCGACTCCTACGAGCAGTACTTC.

This clonotype was counted many times. The chain carries TRBV30 and TRBJ2-7; D is possibly TRBD1 (5 bases). Germline assignment: CDR1 GTSNPN and CDR2 SVGIG (reference sequence). The ends were cut back, 1 base at V and 4 bases at J, with 8 bases in the middle. The CDR3 is 12 residues long. Written as DNA, the CDR3 is TGTGCCTGGAGTGGTAGGGGATACGAGCAGTACTTC. Residues: CAWSGRGYEQYF.